The TCR beta chain under discussion was sequenced for a study of memory CD4+ T cells and cytomegalovirus serostatus. The sort gate was single viable CD3+CD4+CD8-CD45RO+ cells for memory CD4+ T cells. General study findings and limits: About 40% of the roughly 160 known CMV-associated TCRbeta sequences appeared in CD4+ memory.

In regard to this clone: Its antigen is currently unknown.

CDR1 is SGHRS, CDR2 YFSETQ, per germline. There are 12 residues in the CDR3. With 5 bases removed from V and 1 base from J, the gap between germline ends came to 6 bases. In the source study's methods: Out-of-frame sequences were removed, leaving 2,204,828 distinct TCRbeta sequences. Generated by immunoSEQ multiplex PCR, the TCRdb table keeps only in-frame clones and is missing some. V, J and clone size are taken as reported in that table, and D and trimming were inferred from the DNA itself. The profile covers 80,000 to 100,000 clones, with 80% appearing a single time and around 3.6% taken by the ten largest.

The genes are TRBV5-1 and TRBJ2-5; D is uncertain. The sequenced sample consisted of memory CD4+ T cells from blood. The source is an adult in good health and CMV-seropositive. The CDR3 bases are TGCGCCAGCAGACCCAGCCAAGAGACCCAGTACTTC. Amino acid sequence: CASRPSQETQYF.